These 7 T cell receptor beta chains were sequenced from one sample in a study of glioma-infiltrating T cells after dendritic cell vaccination. Generated by immunoSEQ multiplex PCR, the TCRdb table keeps only in-frame clones and is missing some. The top ten clones hold approximately 3% of a sample with 90,000 to 110,000 clones, around 89% of them seen once. Sample time point: after dendritic cell vaccination, including at tumor progression/relapse. Sequencing used blood, obtained after dendritic cell vaccination. Every receptor here comes from a human donor with glioblastoma.

This chain connects TRBV6-1 to TRBJ2-7; weak D call: TRBD1 (5 bases). Germline CDR1 MNHNS, CDR2 SASEGT. The CDR3 sequence is 12 residues long. V gave up 3 bases and J gave up 4 bases, with 7 bases separating them. CDR3 coding DNA: TGTGCCAGCAGTGAGGACATTTACGAGCAGTACTTC. Translation gives CASSEDIYEQYF.

V gene TRBV19 combines with J gene TRBJ2-7, with 7 nucleotides matching TRBD2. From germline, CDR1 is LNHDA and CDR2 SQIVND (reference sequence). J lost 5 bases, V lost 4 bases, and 11 bases had no gene match. This CDR3 spans 15 amino acids. CDR3 nucleotides: TGTGCCAGTAGTACTAGCATGCGGGAGAGCAACGAGCAGTACTTC. This gives the protein CASSTSMRESNEQYF.

V gene TRBV30 combines with J gene TRBJ1-5; possible D gene TRBD1, 5 bases. In germline, CDR1 is GTSNPN, CDR2 SVGIG (reference sequence). The CDR3 has 17 residues. Trimming took 0 bases from V and 3 from J, leaving 18 bases between them. The CDR3, as DNA: TGTGCCTGGAGTGTACGAAGGGGTGGGCTATACAATCAGCCCCAGCATTTT. It is translated as CAWSVRRGGLYNQPQHF.

The rearrangement joins TRBV5-1 to TRBJ2-5; possible D gene TRBD2, 6 bases. The J call may be incorrect, as the DNA end agrees better with TRBJ2-7. CDR1 and CDR2 from the germline V gene are SGHRS and YFSETQ. The CDR3 is made up of 15 amino acids. CDR3 DNA: TGCGCCAGCAGCTCAATGGGGGGTTCCTCCTACGAGCAGTACTTC. It encodes CASSSMGGSSYEQYF.

The CDR3 is CASSVVGAGGHNEQFF. Written as DNA, the CDR3 is TGTGCCAGCAGCGTAGTGGGGGCGGGGGGGCACAATGAGCAGTTCTTC. J is TRBJ2-1 and V is TRBV9; 9 bases align to TRBD2. The CDR3 runs to 16 residues. V was pared by 0 bases and J by 5 bases, with 6 bases of the junction left unmatched. The germline V gene has CDR1 SGDLS and CDR2 YYNGEE.

The count of this clone is one. The gene calls are TRBV5-1 and TRBJ2-5; possible D gene TRBD1, 5 bases. The CDR3 contains 13 residues. V lost 1 base and J 5 bases, leaving 9 bases between the germline ends. Germline V gene data show CDR1 as SGHRS and CDR2 as YFSETQ. The CDR3 DNA reads TGCGCCAGCAGCTTGAAGGGGTATGAGACCCAGTACTTC. Protein: CASSLKGYETQYF.

The chain is built from TRBV29-1 and TRBJ2-1, with D uncertain. V dropped 7 bases and J dropped 7 bases, with 8 bases sitting between them. Germline CDR1 and CDR2: SQVTM and ANQGSEA. There are 10 residues in the CDR3. CDR3 sequence reads: CSAVINEQFF. In DNA, the CDR3 is TGCAGCGCCGTTATTAATGAGCAGTTCTTC.